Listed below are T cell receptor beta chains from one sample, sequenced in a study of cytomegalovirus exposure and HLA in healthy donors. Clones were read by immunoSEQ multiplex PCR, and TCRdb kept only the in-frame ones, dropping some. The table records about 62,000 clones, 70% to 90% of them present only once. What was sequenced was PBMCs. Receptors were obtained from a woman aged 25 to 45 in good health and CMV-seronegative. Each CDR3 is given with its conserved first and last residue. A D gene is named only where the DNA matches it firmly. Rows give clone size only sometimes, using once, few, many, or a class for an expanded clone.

DNA: TGTGCCAGCAGCCCAGCCCGAAGGGGGGCTAGCGGCCGGACCGTTTCCTACGAGCAGTACTTC
CDR3: CASSPARRGASGRTVSYEQYF
V: TRBV14
D: NA
size: NA
J: TRBJ2-7

DNA: TGTGCCAGCAGCTATTTTAGGGACAGTGCAGCCTACGAGCAGTACTTC
CDR3: CASSYFRDSAAYEQYF
V: TRBV5-4
D: TRBD1
size: NA
J: TRBJ2-7

DNA: TGTGCCAGCAGTTACCTAACGGTTATCGCCGGGGAGCTGTTTTTT
CDR3: CASSYLTVIAGELFF
V: TRBV6-5
D: NA
size: NA
J: TRBJ2-2

DNA: TGTGCCAGCAGCGTTGACAGAGGCGCTGAAGCTTTCTTT
CDR3: CASSVDRGAEAFF
V: TRBV9
D: NA
size: NA
J: TRBJ1-1

DNA: TGTGCCAGTAGTCCACCTTCGACAGGCACAGATACGCAGTATTTT
CDR3: CASSPPSTGTDTQYF
V: TRBV19
D: NA
size: few
J: TRBJ2-3

DNA: TGTGCCAGCAGTCCGTGGGGGCAGGGAGTAGGAGGGGCCAACGTCCTGACTTTC
CDR3: CASSPWGQGVGGANVLTF
V: TRBV28
D: NA
size: NA
J: TRBJ2-6

DNA: TGTGCCAGCAGCTCCGGGACTAGCGGGGGGAAAGAGACCCAGTACTTC
CDR3: CASSSGTSGGKETQYF
V: TRBV28
D: TRBD2
size: NA
J: TRBJ2-5

DNA: TGTGCCAGCACGGACAGAGCCTCTGGGGCCAACGTCCTGACTTTC
CDR3: CASTDRASGANVLTF
V: TRBV6-1
D: NA
size: NA
J: TRBJ2-6

DNA: TGTGCCAGCAGCTTAGATGGCACACGCTATGGCTACACCTTC
CDR3: CASSLDGTRYGYTF
V: TRBV7-9
D: NA
size: NA
J: TRBJ1-2

DNA: TGTGCCAGCAGCGTGTTCGGAACGAACCGGAACAGTCTCACCGGGGAGCTGTTTTTT
CDR3: CASSVFGTNRNSLTGELFF
V: TRBV9
D: NA
size: NA
J: TRBJ2-2

DNA: TGCGCCAGCAGCACTGGGACTAGCGGGGGGCCAACCTCCTACGAGCAGTACTTC
CDR3: CASSTGTSGGPTSYEQYF
V: TRBV5-1
D: TRBD2
size: NA
J: TRBJ2-7

DNA: TGTGCCAGCAGCTTGGACTTGGATGGGGCTGAAGCTTTCTTT
CDR3: CASSLDLDGAEAFF
V: TRBV13
D: NA
size: NA
J: TRBJ1-1

DNA: TGCGCCAGCAGAAGTAGCTCCTCCGCGACCGGGGAGCTGTTTTTT
CDR3: CASRSSSSATGELFF
V: TRBV10-1
D: NA
size: NA
J: TRBJ2-2

DNA: TGTGCCAGCAGTGCTCTCCAGGGGGCGACCACAGATACGCAGTATTTT
CDR3: CASSALQGATTDTQYF
V: TRBV25-1
D: TRBD1
size: NA
J: TRBJ2-3

DNA: TGTGCCAGCAGCCCGGACAGGGGGGTATATGGAGGCTACACCTTC
CDR3: CASSPDRGVYGGYTF
V: TRBV11-2
D: TRBD1
size: NA
J: TRBJ1-2

DNA: TGTGCCAGCAGCTTGGGGACAGGGGCTGGGCAACTTAATGAGCAGTTCTTC
CDR3: CASSLGTGAGQLNEQFF
V: TRBV11-3
D: TRBD1
size: NA
J: TRBJ2-1

DNA: TGTGCCAGCAGTTACCGGGGTCTAGCCAAAAACATTCAGTACTTC
CDR3: CASSYRGLAKNIQYF
V: TRBV6-5
D: NA
size: few
J: TRBJ2-4

DNA: TGTGCCAGCAGTAAACAGGGGGAGGACACTGAAGCTTTCTTT
CDR3: CASSKQGEDTEAFF
V: TRBV6-5
D: TRBD1
size: NA
J: TRBJ1-1

DNA: TGTGCCAGCAGAAAGGACAGGGGGTATAATTCACCCCTCCACTTT
CDR3: CASRKDRGYNSPLHF
V: TRBV6-5
D: TRBD1
size: NA
J: TRBJ1-6

DNA: TGTGCCAGCAGTGAAGTGTGGGGACAGCTTTACCAAGAGACCCAGTACTTC
CDR3: CASSEVWGQLYQETQYF
V: TRBV6-1
D: TRBD1
size: NA
J: TRBJ2-5

DNA: TGTGCCAGCAGCTTGGATGCGAGGAACACCGGGGAGCTGTTTTTT
CDR3: CASSLDARNTGELFF
V: TRBV5-4
D: NA
size: NA
J: TRBJ2-2

DNA: TGTGCCAGCAGCGTCGACTTACAGGGGGCAAGTGGACCCCTCCACTTT
CDR3: CASSVDLQGASGPLHF
V: TRBV9
D: TRBD1
size: NA
J: TRBJ1-6

DNA: TGTGCCAGCAGCTTAGACCGCAGGGACACTGAAGCTTTCTTT
CDR3: CASSLDRRDTEAFF
V: TRBV7-6
D: NA
size: once
J: TRBJ1-1

DNA: TGTGCCACCGAAGGACAGGGCTACGAGCAGTACTTC
CDR3: CATEGQGYEQYF
V: TRBV15
D: TRBD1
size: few
J: TRBJ2-7

DNA: TGTGCCACCAGCAGACAGGTCGGCAATTCACCCCTCCACTTT
CDR3: CATSRQVGNSPLHF
V: TRBV15
D: NA
size: NA
J: TRBJ1-6

DNA: TGTGCCAGCAGTTCCTGGACAGGGGAAATCTTTAACTATGGCTACACCTTC
CDR3: CASSSWTGEIFNYGYTF
V: TRBV28
D: TRBD1
size: NA
J: TRBJ1-2

DNA: TGTGCCAGCAGCTCGGGACAGGTGTGGCAGCCCCAGCATTTT
CDR3: CASSSGQVWQPQHF
V: TRBV5-6
D: TRBD1
size: NA
J: TRBJ1-5

DNA: TGTGCCAGCAGACCCCCGGGGAATCAGCCCCAGCATTTT
CDR3: CASRPPGNQPQHF
V: TRBV5-8
D: NA
size: NA
J: TRBJ1-5

DNA: TGTGCCAGTAGAACAGGGCCTTCACCCCTCCACTTT
CDR3: CASRTGPSPLHF
V: TRBV19
D: NA
size: NA
J: TRBJ1-6

DNA: TGTGCCAGCAGCTTAAATAGCGGGGGATCAGGGACCCAGTACTTC
CDR3: CASSLNSGGSGTQYF
V: TRBV7-9
D: TRBD2
size: NA
J: TRBJ2-5

DNA: TGTGCCAGCAGTCTTTGGCGGACAGGGAGGCACGAGCAGTACTTC
CDR3: CASSLWRTGRHEQYF
V: TRBV12-1
D: NA
size: NA
J: TRBJ2-7